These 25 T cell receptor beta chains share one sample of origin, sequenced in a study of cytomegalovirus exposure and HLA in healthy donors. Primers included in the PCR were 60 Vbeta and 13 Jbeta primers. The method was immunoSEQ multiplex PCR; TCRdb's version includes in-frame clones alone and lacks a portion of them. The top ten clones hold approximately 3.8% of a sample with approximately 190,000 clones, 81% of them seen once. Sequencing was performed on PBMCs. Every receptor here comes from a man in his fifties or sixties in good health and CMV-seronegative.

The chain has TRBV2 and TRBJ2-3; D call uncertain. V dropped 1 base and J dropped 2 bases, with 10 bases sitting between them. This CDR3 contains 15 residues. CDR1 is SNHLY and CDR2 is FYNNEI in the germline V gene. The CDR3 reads CASSEGRFLTDTQYF. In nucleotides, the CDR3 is TGTGCCAGCAGTGAAGGCAGATTCCTCACAGATACGCAGTATTTT.

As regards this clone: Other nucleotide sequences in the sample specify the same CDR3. The CDR3 loop reads CASSRRSGTGYNEQFF. DNA for the CDR3: TGTGCCAGCAGCCGACGATCCGGGACAGGGTACAATGAGCAGTTCTTC. The rearrangement joins TRBV7-2 to TRBJ2-1; TRBD1 agrees at 9 bases. The germline CDR1 and CDR2 sequences are SGHTA and FQGNSA. The CDR3 runs 16 residues. Trimming took 5 bases from V and 4 from J; bases not matched to a gene: 9.

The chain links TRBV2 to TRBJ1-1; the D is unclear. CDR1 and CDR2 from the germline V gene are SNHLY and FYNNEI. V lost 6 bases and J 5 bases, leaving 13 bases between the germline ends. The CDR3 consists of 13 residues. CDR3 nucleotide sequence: TGTGCCAGCAGCGCCGGGGAGCCGACTGAAGCTTTCTTT. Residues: CASSAGEPTEAFF.

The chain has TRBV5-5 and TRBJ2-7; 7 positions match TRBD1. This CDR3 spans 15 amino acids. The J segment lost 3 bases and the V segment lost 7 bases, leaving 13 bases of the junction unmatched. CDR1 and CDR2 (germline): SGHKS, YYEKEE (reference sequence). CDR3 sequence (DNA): TGTGCCAGCCTTTTTTCGACAGGGAAATTCTACGAGCAGTACTTC. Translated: CASLFSTGKFYEQYF.

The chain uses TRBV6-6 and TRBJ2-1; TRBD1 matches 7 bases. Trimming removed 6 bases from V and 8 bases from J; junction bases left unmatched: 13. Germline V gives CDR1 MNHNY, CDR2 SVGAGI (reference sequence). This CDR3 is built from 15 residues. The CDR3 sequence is CASSTDRSGVHEQFF. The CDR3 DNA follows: TGTGCCAGCAGCACGGACAGGTCAGGGGTTCATGAGCAGTTCTTC.

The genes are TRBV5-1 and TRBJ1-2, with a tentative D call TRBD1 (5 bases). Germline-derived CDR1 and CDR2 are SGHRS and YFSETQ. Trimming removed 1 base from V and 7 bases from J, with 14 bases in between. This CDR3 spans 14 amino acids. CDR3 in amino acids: CASSLFGAEGGYTF. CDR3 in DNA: TGCGCCAGCAGCTTGTTTGGGGCGGAAGGTGGCTACACCTTC.

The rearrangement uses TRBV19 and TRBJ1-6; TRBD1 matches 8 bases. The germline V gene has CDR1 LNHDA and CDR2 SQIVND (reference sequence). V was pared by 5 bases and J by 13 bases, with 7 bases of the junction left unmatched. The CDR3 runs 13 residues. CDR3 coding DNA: TGTGCCAGTAGTGGACAGGGTGGGCCCCCCCTCCACTTT. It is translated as CASSGQGGPPLHF.

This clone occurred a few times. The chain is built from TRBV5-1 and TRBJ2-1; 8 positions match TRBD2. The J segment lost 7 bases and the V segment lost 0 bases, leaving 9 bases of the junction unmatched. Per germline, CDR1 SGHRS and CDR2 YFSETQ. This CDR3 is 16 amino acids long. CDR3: CASSLGGTGGRNEQFF. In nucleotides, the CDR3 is TGCGCCAGCAGCTTGGGTGGGACGGGGGGGCGAAATGAGCAGTTCTTC.

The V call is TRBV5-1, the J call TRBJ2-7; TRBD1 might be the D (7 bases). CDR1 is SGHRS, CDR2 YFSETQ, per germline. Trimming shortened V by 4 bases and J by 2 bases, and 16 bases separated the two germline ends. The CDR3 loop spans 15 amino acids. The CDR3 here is CASSTWTGGTYEQYF. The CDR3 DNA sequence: TGCGCCAGCAGCACTTGGACAGGCGGGACCTACGAGCAGTACTTC.

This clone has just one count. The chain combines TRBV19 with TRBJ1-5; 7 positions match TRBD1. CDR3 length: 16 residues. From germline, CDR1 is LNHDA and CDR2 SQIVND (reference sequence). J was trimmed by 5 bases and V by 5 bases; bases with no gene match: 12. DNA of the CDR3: TGTGCCAGTAGTCCCTCCGAGGGGGCTAGGCATCAGCCCCAGCATTTT. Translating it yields CASSPSEGARHQPQHF.

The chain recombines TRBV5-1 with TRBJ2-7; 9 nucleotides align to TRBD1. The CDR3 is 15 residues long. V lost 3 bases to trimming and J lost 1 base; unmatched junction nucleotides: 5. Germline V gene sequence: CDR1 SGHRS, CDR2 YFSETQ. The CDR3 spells CASSWGQGASYEQYF. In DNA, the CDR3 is TGCGCCAGCAGCTGGGGACAGGGTGCGTCCTACGAGCAGTACTTC.

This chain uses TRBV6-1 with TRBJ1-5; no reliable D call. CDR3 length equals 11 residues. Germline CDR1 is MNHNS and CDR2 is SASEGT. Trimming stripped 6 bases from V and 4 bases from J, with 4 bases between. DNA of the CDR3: TGTGCCAGCAGCCAAAATCAGCCCCAGCATTTT. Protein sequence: CASSQNQPQHF.

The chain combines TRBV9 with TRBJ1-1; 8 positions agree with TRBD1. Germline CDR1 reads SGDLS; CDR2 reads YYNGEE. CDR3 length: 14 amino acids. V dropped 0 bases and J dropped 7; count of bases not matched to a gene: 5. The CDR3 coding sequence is TGTGCCAGCAGCGTAGCTGGGACAGGACTTGAAGCTTTCTTT. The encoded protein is CASSVAGTGLEAFF.

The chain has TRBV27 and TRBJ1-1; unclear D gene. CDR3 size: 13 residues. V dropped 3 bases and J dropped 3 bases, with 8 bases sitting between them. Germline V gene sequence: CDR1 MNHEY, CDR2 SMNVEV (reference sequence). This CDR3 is CASSLSGYTEAFF. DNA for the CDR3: TGTGCCAGCAGTTTGTCGGGGTACACTGAAGCTTTCTTT.

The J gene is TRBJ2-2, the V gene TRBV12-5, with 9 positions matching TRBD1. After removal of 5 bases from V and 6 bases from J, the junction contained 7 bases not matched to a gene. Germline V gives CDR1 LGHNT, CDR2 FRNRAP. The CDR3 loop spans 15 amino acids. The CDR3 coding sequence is TGTGCTAGTGGTCCCGGGACAGGGAGGGCCGGGGAGCTGTTTTTT. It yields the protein CASGPGTGRAGELFF.

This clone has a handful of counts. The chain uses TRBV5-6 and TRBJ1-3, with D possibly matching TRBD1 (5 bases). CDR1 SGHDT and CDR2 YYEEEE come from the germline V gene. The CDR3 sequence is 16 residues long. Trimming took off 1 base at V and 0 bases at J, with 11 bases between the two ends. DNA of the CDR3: TGTGCCAGCAGCTTGCGTAGCAGGGCCTCTGGAAACACCATATATTTT. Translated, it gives CASSLRSRASGNTIYF.

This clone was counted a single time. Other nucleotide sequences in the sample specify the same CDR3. The CDR3 loop is CASSLHSQETQYF. The CDR3 DNA is TGTGCCAGCAGCTTACACAGTCAAGAGACCCAGTACTTC. J is TRBJ2-5 and V is TRBV7-2, with D unclear. In germline, CDR1 is SGHTA, CDR2 FQGNSA. V shed 2 bases and J shed 2 bases, with 6 bases lying between them. The CDR3 runs to 13 residues.

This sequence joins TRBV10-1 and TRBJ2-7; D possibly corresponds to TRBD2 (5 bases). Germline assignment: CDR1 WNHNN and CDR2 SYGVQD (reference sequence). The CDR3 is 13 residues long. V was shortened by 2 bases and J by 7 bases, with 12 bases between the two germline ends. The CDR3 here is CASSEGAVGEQYF. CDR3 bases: TGCGCCAGCAGTGAGGGAGCGGTGGGGGAGCAGTACTTC.

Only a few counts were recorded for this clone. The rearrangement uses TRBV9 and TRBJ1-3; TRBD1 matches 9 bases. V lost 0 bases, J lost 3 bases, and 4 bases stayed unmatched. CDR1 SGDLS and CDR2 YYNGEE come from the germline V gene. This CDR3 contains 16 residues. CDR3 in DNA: TGTGCCAGCAGCGTAGGAGACAGGGGGATTGGAAACACCATATATTTT. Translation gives CASSVGDRGIGNTIYF.

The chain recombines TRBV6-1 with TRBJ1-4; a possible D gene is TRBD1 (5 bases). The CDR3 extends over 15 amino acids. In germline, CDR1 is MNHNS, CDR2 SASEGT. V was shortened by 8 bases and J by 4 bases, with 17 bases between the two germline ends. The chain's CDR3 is CASGAGLILNEKLFF. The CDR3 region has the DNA TGTGCCAGCGGGGCAGGGCTAATCCTTAATGAAAAACTGTTTTTT.

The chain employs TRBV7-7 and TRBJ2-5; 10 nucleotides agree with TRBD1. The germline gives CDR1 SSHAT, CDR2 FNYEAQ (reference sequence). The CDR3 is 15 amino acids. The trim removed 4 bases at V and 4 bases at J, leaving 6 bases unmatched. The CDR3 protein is CASSSGTGALETQYF. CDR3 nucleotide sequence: TGTGCCAGCAGCTCCGGGACAGGGGCATTAGAGACCCAGTACTTC.

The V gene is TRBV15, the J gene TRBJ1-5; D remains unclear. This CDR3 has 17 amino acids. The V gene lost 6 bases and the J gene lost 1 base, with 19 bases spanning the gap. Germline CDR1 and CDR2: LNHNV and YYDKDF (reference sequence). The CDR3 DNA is TGTGCCACCAGTCCCTCTCTTACAACCTCAAGCAATCAGCCCCAGCATTTT. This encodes CATSPSLTTSSNQPQHF.

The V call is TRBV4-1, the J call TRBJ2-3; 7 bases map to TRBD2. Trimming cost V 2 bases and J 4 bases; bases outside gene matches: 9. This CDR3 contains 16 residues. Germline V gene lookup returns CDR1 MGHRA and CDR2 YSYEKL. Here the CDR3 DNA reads TGCGCCAGCAGCCAAAGTCCGACTAGCCGAGCAGATACGCAGTATTTT. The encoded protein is CASSQSPTSRADTQYF.

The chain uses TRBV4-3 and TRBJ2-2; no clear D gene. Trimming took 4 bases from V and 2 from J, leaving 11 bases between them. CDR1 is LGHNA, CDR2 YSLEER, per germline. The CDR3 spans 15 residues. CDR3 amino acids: CASSRHLGNTGELFF. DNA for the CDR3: TGCGCCAGCAGCCGACATTTAGGCAACACCGGGGAGCTGTTTTTT.

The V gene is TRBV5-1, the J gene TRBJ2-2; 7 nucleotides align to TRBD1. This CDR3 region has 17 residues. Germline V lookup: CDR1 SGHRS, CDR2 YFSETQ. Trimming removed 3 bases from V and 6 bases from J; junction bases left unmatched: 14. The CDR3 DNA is TGCGCCAGCAGCTGGATTCCCCGGACAGGCCCTCCCGGGGAGCTGTTTTTT. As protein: CASSWIPRTGPPGELFF.